These T cell receptor beta chains were read from a single sample in a study of T cells in localized non-small cell lung cancer. This table comes from immunoSEQ multiplex PCR, and its TCRdb copy is limited to in-frame clones, with some not included. The table has about 40,000 clones, about 86% seen once; the top ten hold 7.3%. The material was peripheral blood mononuclear cells, obtained before any cancer treatment. These receptors came from a male donor at least 60 years old with stage II lung adenocarcinoma. Each CDR3 is given with its conserved first and last residue. A D gene is named only where the DNA matches it firmly. Some rows have no size entry. The others give once, few or many, or a class for an expanded clone.

clone_size: once
v_call: TRBV5-1
j_call: TRBJ2-5
d_call: -
cdr3_aa: CASSPGQKGETQYF
cdr3_nt: TGCGCCAGCAGTCCTGGACAGAAGGGCGAGACCCAGTACTTC

clone_size: -
v_call: TRBV29-1
j_call: TRBJ2-5
d_call: -
cdr3_aa: CSVEDQGARGETQYF
cdr3_nt: TGCAGCGTTGAAGATCAAGGGGCCAGGGGAGAGACCCAGTACTTC

clone_size: few
v_call: TRBV9
j_call: TRBJ2-4
d_call: -
cdr3_aa: CASSVSDGRNVLSAKNIQYF
cdr3_nt: TGTGCCAGCAGCGTATCAGACGGACGTAATGTCCTGTCAGCCAAAAACATTCAGTACTTC

clone_size: -
v_call: TRBV5-4
j_call: TRBJ1-6
d_call: -
cdr3_aa: CATGSSSSYNSPLHF
cdr3_nt: TGTGCCACCGGAAGCAGTTCCTCCTATAATTCACCCCTCCACTTT

clone_size: -
v_call: TRBV2
j_call: TRBJ1-2
d_call: -
cdr3_aa: CASQGTLVYGYTF
cdr3_nt: TGTGCCTCCCAGGGTACGTTAGTCTATGGCTACACCTTC

clone_size: -
v_call: TRBV7-3
j_call: TRBJ2-5
d_call: TRBD1
cdr3_aa: CASSLGQGGRETQYF
cdr3_nt: TGTGCCAGCAGCTTGGGACAGGGCGGTCGAGAGACCCAGTACTTC

clone_size: -
v_call: TRBV10-2
j_call: TRBJ2-5
d_call: -
cdr3_aa: CASSVNWIGDETQYF
cdr3_nt: TGCGCCAGCAGTGTGAACTGGATAGGGGACGAGACCCAGTACTTC

clone_size: -
v_call: TRBV4-1
j_call: TRBJ2-1
d_call: TRBD2
cdr3_aa: CASSQIGRDNEQFF
cdr3_nt: TGCGCCAGCAGCCAAATTGGGAGGGACAATGAGCAGTTCTTC

clone_size: -
v_call: TRBV5-1
j_call: TRBJ2-3
d_call: -
cdr3_aa: CASSLEPKPTDTQYF
cdr3_nt: TGCGCCAGCAGCTTGGAACCAAAACCCACAGATACGCAGTATTTT

clone_size: -
v_call: TRBV27
j_call: TRBJ1-1
d_call: -
cdr3_aa: CASSPSPGHSGSVTEAFF
cdr3_nt: TGTGCCAGCAGTCCGTCACCGGGGCATTCAGGTAGTGTGACTGAAGCTTTCTTT

clone_size: few
v_call: TRBV15
j_call: TRBJ2-2
d_call: TRBD2
cdr3_aa: CASKRGANTGELFF
cdr3_nt: TGTGCCAGCAAGCGGGGGGCGAACACCGGGGAGCTGTTTTTT

clone_size: -
v_call: TRBV5-4
j_call: TRBJ2-1
d_call: TRBD1
cdr3_aa: CASSVQGTNEQFF
cdr3_nt: TGTGCCAGCAGCGTACAGGGGACCAATGAGCAGTTCTTC

clone_size: -
v_call: TRBV6-5
j_call: TRBJ1-2
d_call: TRBD1
cdr3_aa: CASSTGDYGYTF
cdr3_nt: TGTGCCAGCAGTACAGGGGACTATGGCTACACCTTC

clone_size: -
v_call: TRBV4-2
j_call: TRBJ2-7
d_call: -
cdr3_aa: CASSRESRSYEQYF
cdr3_nt: TGTGCCAGCAGCCGAGAGTCCCGCTCCTACGAGCAGTACTTC

clone_size: -
v_call: TRBV6-5
j_call: TRBJ2-7
d_call: TRBD1
cdr3_aa: CASSTRTGAYEQYF
cdr3_nt: TGTGCCAGCAGTACAAGGACAGGAGCCTACGAGCAGTACTTC

clone_size: -
v_call: TRBV18
j_call: TRBJ2-5
d_call: -
cdr3_aa: CASSALGETQYF
cdr3_nt: TGTGCCAGCTCAGCCCTCGGGGAGACCCAGTACTTC

clone_size: -
v_call: TRBV9
j_call: TRBJ1-2
d_call: -
cdr3_aa: CASSPSLQELYGYTF
cdr3_nt: TGTGCCAGCAGCCCTTCTCTACAAGAGTTATATGGCTACACCTTC

clone_size: -
v_call: TRBV30
j_call: TRBJ2-1
d_call: TRBD2
cdr3_aa: CAWSATIGLAGYNEQFF
cdr3_nt: TGTGCCTGGAGCGCCACTATTGGACTAGCGGGGTACAATGAGCAGTTCTTC

clone_size: -
v_call: TRBV30
j_call: TRBJ2-7
d_call: -
cdr3_aa: CAWSRSDYEQYF
cdr3_nt: TGTGCCTGGTCCCGCTCCGACTACGAGCAGTACTTC

clone_size: -
v_call: TRBV7-2
j_call: TRBJ2-7
d_call: -
cdr3_aa: CASTDGRGREQYF
cdr3_nt: TGTGCCAGCACCGATGGGAGGGGGCGAGAGCAGTACTTC

clone_size: -
v_call: TRBV7-9
j_call: TRBJ2-7
d_call: -
cdr3_aa: CASSLGGVTYEQYF
cdr3_nt: TGTGCCAGCAGCTTAGGGGGAGTTACCTACGAGCAGTACTTC

clone_size: -
v_call: TRBV4-1
j_call: TRBJ2-1
d_call: -
cdr3_aa: CASSQEASSYNEQFF
cdr3_nt: TGCGCCAGCAGCCAAGAGGCTAGCTCCTACAATGAGCAGTTCTTC

clone_size: -
v_call: TRBV7-2
j_call: TRBJ2-7
d_call: -
cdr3_aa: CASSSQGQASYEQYF
cdr3_nt: TGTGCCAGCAGTTCCCAAGGGCAGGCCTCCTACGAGCAGTACTTC

clone_size: -
v_call: TRBV7-9
j_call: TRBJ2-1
d_call: TRBD2
cdr3_aa: CASSFGGLYNEQFF
cdr3_nt: TGTGCCAGCAGCTTCGGGGGGTTATACAATGAGCAGTTCTTC